These 28 T cell receptor beta chains were sequenced from one sample in a study of cytomegalovirus exposure and HLA in healthy donors. TCRdb's copy holds only in-frame clones and misses some; the assay was immunoSEQ multiplex PCR. The data show 150,000 to 180,000 clones, with around 83% seen just once and 2.1% held by the top ten. The sequenced sample consisted of PBMCs. The receptor source for this set is a human donor in good health.

The chain employs TRBV6-1 and TRBJ2-1; 10 bases line up with TRBD2. The CDR3 is 15 amino acids. Germline trimming cut 2 bases from V and 8 bases from J; bases unmatched to any gene: 6. Looked up from germline, CDR1 is MNHNS and CDR2 is SASEGT. The CDR3 coding sequence is TGTGCCAGCAGTGAAAGCGGGAGGGCCAAGGATGAGCAGTTCTTC. Encoded protein: CASSESGRAKDEQFF.

The rearrangement links TRBV15 to TRBJ2-1; 14 bases are shared with TRBD2. The V segment lost 0 bases and the J segment 3 bases; nucleotides outside the gene matches: 4. CDR1 LNHNV and CDR2 YYDKDF come from the germline V gene (reference sequence). This CDR3 comprises 18 residues. The CDR3 is CATSRDLTSGGVYNEQFF. Written as DNA, the CDR3 is TGTGCCACCAGCAGAGATCTGACTAGCGGGGGGGTCTACAATGAGCAGTTCTTC.

The V gene is TRBV5-1, the J gene TRBJ2-3; D ambiguous. This CDR3 is 12 amino acids long. CDR1 is SGHRS and CDR2 is YFSETQ in the germline V gene. Trimming removed 4 bases at V and 2 bases at J, with 5 bases between. The CDR3 sequence is CASSKLTDTQYF. The CDR3 DNA reads TGCGCCAGCAGCAAACTCACAGATACGCAGTATTTT.

The chain has TRBV7-6 and TRBJ1-1; 10 nucleotides agree with TRBD1. Germline CDR1 and CDR2: SGHVS and FNYEAQ. J gave up 3 bases and V 6 bases, and 13 bases lay outside the gene matches. CDR3 length: 17 amino acids. CDR3 coding DNA: TGTGCCAGCAGTTTAAGACCGGGACAGGGGTTTGACACTGAAGCTTTCTTT. It specifies CASSLRPGQGFDTEAFF.

The sample holds one count of this clone. J is TRBJ1-1 and V is TRBV6-6; D remains ambiguous. The V gene's germline CDR1 is MNHNY and CDR2 SVGAGI (reference sequence). Trimming took 2 bases from V and 2 from J, leaving 9 bases between them. The CDR3 is 14 amino acids. The DNA for the CDR3 is TGTGCCAGCAGTTACGGTGGGAGTAACACTGAAGCTTTCTTT. Its protein product is CASSYGGSNTEAFF.

V usage is TRBV15 and J usage is TRBJ2-1; 8 bases are shared with TRBD2. CDR3 length: 16 residues. Per the germline V gene, CDR1 is LNHNV and CDR2 is YYDKDF (reference sequence). Trimming at V came to 4 bases and at J to 5 bases, leaving 10 bases not matched to a gene. Written as DNA, the CDR3 is TGTGCCACCAGCAAATTTAGCGGGGTCGGGCACAATGAGCAGTTCTTC. The encoded protein is CATSKFSGVGHNEQFF.

The chain is built from TRBV28 and TRBJ1-2; tentative D call: TRBD1 (6 bases). V was trimmed by 6 bases and J by 7 bases, leaving 12 bases between them. The CDR3 extends over 12 amino acids. Germline V gene sequence: CDR1 MDHEN, CDR2 SYDVKM. The chain's CDR3 is CASRGAASGYTF. The DNA for the CDR3 is TGTGCCAGCAGGGGGGCAGCAAGTGGCTACACCTTC.

This clone was counted a few times. The V call is TRBV5-1, the J call TRBJ1-3; 7 bases agree with TRBD1. The trim removed 3 bases at V and 4 bases at J, leaving 4 bases unmatched. Germline V CDR1 and CDR2: SGHRS, YFSETQ. The CDR3 sequence is 14 residues long. The CDR3 bases are TGCGCCAGCAGCTCAGGGGGGACCGGAAACACCATATATTTT. It specifies CASSSGGTGNTIYF.

This clone was found once. The chain joins TRBV6-5 to TRBJ1-4; D is ambiguous. The CDR3 is 12 amino acids. The germline V gene encodes CDR1 MNHEY and CDR2 SVGAGI. V lost 0 bases, J lost 11 bases, and 7 bases lay in between. The CDR3 here is CASSYSSGKLFF. The CDR3 DNA is TGTGCCAGCAGTTACTCTTCGGGGAAACTGTTTTTT.

This clone was seen more than once but under ten times. This chain links TRBV7-9 with TRBJ2-1, with D hard to call. The CDR3 totals 13 residues. Germline-derived CDR1 and CDR2 are SEHNR and FQNEAQ (reference sequence). V lost 5 bases, J lost 5 bases, and 10 bases lay in between. CDR3 in DNA: TGTGCCAGCAGCCAGGCAGAACACAATGAGCAGTTCTTC. Translated: CASSQAEHNEQFF.

The chain recombines TRBV9 with TRBJ1-1; D unclear. The CDR3 is made up of 13 amino acids. Germline V gene data show CDR1 as SGDLS and CDR2 as YYNGEE. Trimming took off 4 bases at V and 3 bases at J, with 10 bases between the two ends. The CDR3 is CASSPPSDTEAFF. Here the CDR3 DNA reads TGTGCCAGCAGCCCACCCTCAGACACTGAAGCTTTCTTT.

This clone was seen a single time. V and J are TRBV11-2 and TRBJ2-2; maybe TRBD1 (6 bases). Germline V gene data show CDR1 as SGHAT and CDR2 as FQNNGV. This CDR3 has 14 residues. The V and J ends lost 9 bases and 0 bases respectively, with 11 bases between them. The chain's CDR3 is CASSKGANTGELFF. DNA of the CDR3: TGTGCCAGTTCCAAGGGGGCGAACACCGGGGAGCTGTTTTTT.

V gene TRBV4-1 combines with J gene TRBJ2-2; D may be TRBD1 (5 bases). The CDR3 covers 15 residues. Germline values: CDR1 MGHRA, CDR2 YSYEKL. Trimming pared 4 bases from V and 5 bases from J, leaving 14 bases between. This chain's CDR3 is CASSRKTVLTGELFF. As DNA, the CDR3 is TGCGCCAGCAGCCGTAAGACAGTCCTAACCGGGGAGCTGTTTTTT.

The chain combines TRBV27 with TRBJ1-1, with 7 bases that match TRBD1. The CDR3 runs to 14 residues. Unmatched junction bases numbered 3, after V lost 4 bases and J lost 1 base. Per germline, CDR1 MNHEY and CDR2 SMNVEV (reference sequence). The CDR3 coding sequence is TGTGCCAGCAGTTCGACAGGGTGGAACACTGAAGCTTTCTTT. Residues: CASSSTGWNTEAFF.

V and J are TRBV5-8 and TRBJ1-4; TRBD1 matches 7 bases. The germline V gene encodes CDR1 SGHTS and CDR2 YDEGEE. Trimming removed 5 bases from V and 7 bases from J; junction bases left unmatched: 2. The CDR3 is made up of 12 amino acids. The CDR3, as DNA: TGTGCCAGCAGACGGGACAGTGAAAAACTGTTTTTT. This sequence encodes CASRRDSEKLFF.

CDR3: CASSNIYGYTF. In DNA form, the CDR3 reads TGTGCCAGCAGCAATATCTATGGCTACACCTTC. V usage is TRBV9 and J usage is TRBJ1-2; no definite D call. The CDR3 runs 11 residues. The V gene's germline CDR1 is SGDLS and CDR2 YYNGEE. Trimming left V 4 bases short and J 4 bases short, with 5 bases between. Drawing the rest from reference TRBV9 and TRBJ1-2, the complete variable domain is DSGVTQTPKHLITATGQRVTLRCSPRSGDLSVYWYQQSLDQGLQFLIQYYNGEERAKGNILERFSAQQFPDLHSELNLSSLELGDSALYFCASSNIYGYTFGSGTRLTVV.

The chain combines TRBV7-3 with TRBJ2-6; D remains ambiguous. V lost 6 bases to trimming and J lost 0 bases, with 9 bases between them. The V gene's germline CDR1 is SGHTA and CDR2 FQGTGA. The CDR3 has 15 residues. The CDR3 nucleotides read TGTGCCAGCAGTCGAGCGTTCTCTGGGGCCAACGTCCTGACTTTC. Its translation: CASSRAFSGANVLTF.

The chain carries TRBV5-6 and TRBJ2-5; a possible D gene is TRBD2 (6 bases). Germline-derived CDR1 and CDR2 are SGHDT and YYEEEE. V was trimmed by 3 bases and J by 1 base, leaving 10 bases between them. CDR3 length: 14 amino acids. The CDR3 region is CASSSRGSQETQYF. For the CDR3, the DNA is TGTGCCAGCAGCTCTCGGGGGTCCCAAGAGACCCAGTACTTC.

The V call is TRBV6-5, the J call TRBJ2-1; TRBD2 aligns across 7 bases. There are 14 residues in the CDR3. V gave up 6 bases and J gave up 7 bases; unmatched junction bases: 9. The germline V gene encodes CDR1 MNHEY and CDR2 SVGAGI. The DNA for the CDR3 is TGTGCCAGCAGGAATCGGGGGGTTAGGAATGAGCAGTTCTTC. Amino acid sequence: CASRNRGVRNEQFF.

This clone was observed a few times. The chain is built from TRBV29-1 and TRBJ1-1; TRBD1 agrees at 7 bases. Germline V CDR1 and CDR2: SQVTM, ANQGSEA. Trimming at V came to 5 bases and at J to 6 bases, leaving 3 bases not matched to a gene. There are 11 residues in the CDR3. The CDR3 coding sequence is TGCAGCGTTCGAGGGACAGCTGAAGCTTTCTTT. This gives the protein CSVRGTAEAFF.

The J gene is TRBJ2-7, the V gene TRBV28, with 7 positions matching TRBD1. CDR3 size: 16 residues. V shed 2 bases and J 4 bases; nucleotides not matched to a gene: 11. Germline-derived CDR1 and CDR2 are MDHEN and SYDVKM. The DNA of the CDR3 is TGTGCCAGCAGTTTACCTGGGACAGTCATTCGATACGAGCAGTACTTC. Translation gives CASSLPGTVIRYEQYF.

The genes are TRBV19 and TRBJ2-7, with D possibly TRBD1 on 5 matching bases. V dropped 5 bases and J dropped 0 bases, with 11 bases sitting between them. The CDR3 sequence is 14 residues long. Looked up from germline, CDR1 is LNHDA and CDR2 is SQIVND (reference sequence). The CDR3 region is CASSGRQSSYEQYF. The DNA for the CDR3 is TGTGCCAGTAGTGGACGACAGAGCTCCTACGAGCAGTACTTC.

This clone came up a few times. This chain uses TRBV7-7 with TRBJ2-7; 9 bases match TRBD2. The V gene's germline CDR1 is SSHAT and CDR2 FNYEAQ (reference sequence). The J segment lost 3 bases and the V segment lost 5 bases, leaving 8 bases of the junction unmatched. The CDR3 totals 15 residues. The CDR3 DNA sequence: TGTGCCAGCAGCCCCTCGCCTAGCGGGAACTACGAGCAGTACTTC. Protein product: CASSPSPSGNYEQYF.

The gene calls are TRBV5-5 and TRBJ1-5, with 8 bases matching TRBD1. Per germline, CDR1 SGHKS and CDR2 YYEKEE (reference sequence). J lost 4 bases, V lost 0 bases, and 3 bases had no gene match. The CDR3 runs 15 residues. CDR3 DNA: TGTGCCAGCAGCTTGGCTCAGGGGGCGAATCAGCCCCAGCATTTT. As protein: CASSLAQGANQPQHF.

This chain uses TRBV5-6 with TRBJ2-7; D may be TRBD1 (6 bases). The V gene's germline CDR1 is SGHDT and CDR2 YYEEEE. The CDR3 is 14 residues long. Trimming took off 0 bases at V and 3 bases at J, with 10 bases between the two ends. The DNA of the CDR3 is TGTGCCAGCAGCTTGGGAGGGGGAGTCTACGAGCAGTACTTC. It is translated as CASSLGGGVYEQYF.

The chain combines TRBV7-9 with TRBJ2-7; D not resolved. The V gene's germline CDR1 is SEHNR and CDR2 FQNEAQ (reference sequence). V lost 0 bases and J 2 bases, leaving 11 bases between the germline ends. This CDR3 has 15 residues. The CDR3 reads CASSLAWHIAYEQYF. In DNA form, the CDR3 reads TGTGCCAGCAGCTTAGCGTGGCACATTGCCTACGAGCAGTACTTC.

The rearrangement uses TRBV7-9 and TRBJ1-2; D not certain. The CDR3 consists of 14 residues. Germline V gene sequence: CDR1 SEHNR, CDR2 FQNEAQ (reference sequence). V shed 2 bases and J shed 4 bases, with 11 bases lying between them. CDR3 protein: CASSLREVVYGYTF. In nucleotides, the CDR3 is TGTGCCAGCAGCTTAAGGGAGGTGGTCTATGGCTACACCTTC.

This chain links TRBV7-9 with TRBJ2-3, with D tentatively TRBD2 (7 bases). Germline CDR1 SEHNR, CDR2 FQNEAQ (reference sequence). The germline V and J ends were trimmed by 3 bases and 6 bases, with 13 bases remaining between them. There are 14 residues in the CDR3. The CDR3 DNA reads as TGTGCCAGCAGCTTGGGGGGGGCGGGGGATACGCAGTATTTT. Its protein is CASSLGGAGDTQYF.